This T cell receptor (beta chain) is from a study of regulatory T cells in long-lasting Graves disease. Study context: To qualify as persistent, Graves' disease required over 5 years of antithyroid drugs with positive TSH receptor antibodies. The study's findings and limits: Sample size, which was small, may have reduced accuracy. Newly diagnosed disease favored TRBV20-1 and TRBJ2-1 over persistent disease.

The time point is: persistent/refractory GD, antithyroid drugs over 5 years with positive TRAb. Extracted PBMC RNA gave rise to the TCR library. The diagnosis of Graves' disease used American Thyroid Association guidelines. This clonotype has more than one count but fewer than ten. Its antigen is currently unknown. The CDR3 length is 13 residues. CDR1 and CDR2 (germline): SQVTM, ANQGSEA. According to the study, TCR beta libraries were built with iRepertoire HTBI primers and CDR3-region Arm-PCR. Each CDR3 protein gets one entry after TCRdb re-called the multiplex PCR reads with MiXCR. The sample carries roughly 450,000 distinct CDR3 sequences, around a quarter recorded once.

The specimen comprised peripheral blood mononuclear cells (PBMCs), sampled when the disease was refractory, from a patient treated with antithyroid drugs. The sequence came from a female donor with Graves disease. The V call is TRBV29-1, the J call TRBJ2-7; 8 bases line up with TRBD1. The CDR3 is CSGRQGSSYEQYF. The CDR3 DNA follows: TGCAGTGGAAGACAGGGGAGCTCCTACGAGCAGTACTTC.